This TCR beta chain appears in the sequencing data of a study of blood T cells in healthy people across ages. Study-wide points: Age showed a roughly linear inverse relationship with TCR beta diversity per million T cells. When set beside aged donors, long-lived donors presented more naive CD4+ cells and higher diversity.

The draw of peripheral blood yielded roughly 9.4 milliliters from each donor. The use of a sample-barcoded 5' primer and a J-beta primer mix characterized a second PCR of roughly 6 to 11 cycles. TCRdb recomputed calls from the 5' RACE reads with MiXCR, one row per CDR3 protein. The sample carries approximately 2,000,000 distinct CDR3 sequences, about two fifths recorded once. The germline V gene has CDR1 SGDLS and CDR2 YYNGEE. The CDR3 sequence is 15 residues long. Details on this clonotype: Antigen: not known. Mismatch with germline at one junction end may stem from a read error.

The sequence was obtained from a human donor in good health. The chain employs TRBV9 and TRBJ2-3; TRBD1 aligns across 11 bases. Sequenced: blood. Here the CDR3 reads CANSVGQGAPDTQYF. CDR3 bases: TGTGCCAACAGCGTAGGACAGGGGGCTCCAGATACGCAGTATTTT.